This TCR beta chain was sequenced during a study of cytomegalovirus exposure and HLA in healthy donors. The wider study: Sequencing of about 179 million T cells in an earlier analysis found around 100 million unique TCR beta sequences. HLA-typed donors contributed around 85 million unique TCRs, which were held in an early data release. Study results and caveats: Equally common other TCR beta chains were less clonally expanded than HLA-associated ones, a later analysis found.

PCR amplification relied on 60 Vbeta primers (plus 13 Jbeta primers). In the source study's methods: An analysis performed later counted 70 million to 90 million unique TCR beta chains (roughly 11 million of them shared). Sequencing was performed with immunoSEQ multiplex PCR; in TCRdb, only in-frame clones are kept and a portion is missing. For V, J and clone size, that table is used; D and trimming come from the DNA. The sample shows 95,000 to 110,000 clones, around 76% of them seen only once. This CDR3 has 13 residues. Between the trimmed V and J ends, which lost 2 bases and 6 bases, there was a span of 11 bases. Germline V CDR1 and CDR2: SGHRS, YFSETQ. This clone was detected only a few times. Its antigen is currently unknown.

The source is a woman between 18 and 29 years old in good health and CMV-seropositive. The genes are TRBV5-1 and TRBJ1-1; D ambiguous. Sequenced sample: PBMCs. The CDR3 protein is CASSFHRTAEAFF. CDR3 nucleotides: TGCGCCAGCAGCTTTCACAGAACGGCTGAAGCTTTCTTT.